The present T cell receptor (beta chain) was sequenced within a study of CD8 T cells in ankylosing spondylitis. Findings and caveats of the study: Made up of eight or nine highly homologous variants, a TCR beta motif appeared characteristic of ankylosing spondylitis blood.

This clonotype was seen once. The target antigen is unknown. Researchers built TCR beta libraries using quantitative 5'-RACE with molecular barcodes. TCRdb redid the calling of the 5' RACE reads with MiXCR, one entry per CDR3 protein. The profile shows over 400,000 distinct CDR3 sequences, around 26% of them singletons. There are 12 residues in the CDR3. Germline-derived CDR1 and CDR2 are DFQATT and SNEGSKA (reference sequence). What was sequenced was blood, either unsorted or a sorted T cell fraction (not recorded which). This chain joins TRBV20-1 and TRBJ2-5, with 7 bases aligning to TRBD2. The receptor was derived from a male donor with ankylosing spondylitis. The CDR3 nucleotides are TGCATGAGCGGGATGGGGGGAGAGACCCAGTACTTC. Translated: CMSGMGGETQYF.